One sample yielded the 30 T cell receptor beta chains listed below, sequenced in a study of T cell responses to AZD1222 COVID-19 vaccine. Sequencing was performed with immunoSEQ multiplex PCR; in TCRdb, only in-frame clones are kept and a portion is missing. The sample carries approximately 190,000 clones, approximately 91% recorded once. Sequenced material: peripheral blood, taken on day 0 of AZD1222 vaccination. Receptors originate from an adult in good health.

Here the CDR3 reads CASSLVGAGANEKLFF. CDR3 nucleotides: TGCGCCAGCAGCTTGGTTGGGGCCGGGGCTAATGAAAAACTGTTTTTT. J is TRBJ1-4 and V is TRBV5-1, with D perhaps TRBD1 (5 bases). The CDR3 consists of 16 residues. Germline V gene sequence: CDR1 SGHRS, CDR2 YFSETQ. With 0 bases removed from V and 3 bases from J, the gap between germline ends came to 12 bases.

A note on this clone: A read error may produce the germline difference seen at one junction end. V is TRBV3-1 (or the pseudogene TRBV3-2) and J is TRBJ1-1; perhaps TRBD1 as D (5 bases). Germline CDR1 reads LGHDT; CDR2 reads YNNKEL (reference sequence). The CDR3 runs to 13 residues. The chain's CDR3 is CASSDAGNSEAFF. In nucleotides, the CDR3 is TGTGCCAGCAGCGACGCAGGGAACTCTGAAGCTTTCTTT.

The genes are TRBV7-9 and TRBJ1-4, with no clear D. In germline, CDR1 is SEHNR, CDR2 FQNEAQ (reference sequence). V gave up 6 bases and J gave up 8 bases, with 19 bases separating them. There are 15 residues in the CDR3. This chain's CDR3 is CASRPADRREEKLFF. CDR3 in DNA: TGTGCCAGCAGACCCGCGGACCGGAGAGAGGAAAAACTGTTTTTT.

The CDR3 coding sequence is TGTGCCAGCAGCCCGATGGGCACCGGGGAGCTGTTTTTT. Translation: CASSPMGTGELFF. The V gene is TRBV7-9, the J gene TRBJ2-2; D not certain. Germline assignment: CDR1 SEHNR and CDR2 FQNEAQ (reference sequence). The CDR3 has 13 amino acids. The V end was cut by 5 bases, the J end by 4 bases, with 8 bases between.

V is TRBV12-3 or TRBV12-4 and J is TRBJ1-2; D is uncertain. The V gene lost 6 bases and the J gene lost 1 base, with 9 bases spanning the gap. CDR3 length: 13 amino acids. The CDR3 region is CASSPTNNYGYTF. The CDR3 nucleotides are TGTGCCAGCAGCCCTACAAATAACTATGGCTACACCTTC.

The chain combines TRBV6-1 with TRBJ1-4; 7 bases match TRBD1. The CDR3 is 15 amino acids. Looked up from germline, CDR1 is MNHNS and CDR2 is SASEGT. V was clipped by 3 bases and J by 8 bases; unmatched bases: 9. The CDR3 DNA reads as TGTGCCAGCAGTGAGTCCCCAGGGGGTCGGGAAAAACTGTTTTTT. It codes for CASSESPGGREKLFF.

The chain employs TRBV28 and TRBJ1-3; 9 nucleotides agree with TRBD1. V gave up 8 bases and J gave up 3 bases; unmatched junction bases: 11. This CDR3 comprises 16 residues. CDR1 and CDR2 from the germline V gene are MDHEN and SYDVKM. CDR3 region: CASRDRQGEGGNTIYF. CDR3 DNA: TGTGCCAGCCGCGATCGACAGGGGGAAGGTGGAAACACCATATATTTT.

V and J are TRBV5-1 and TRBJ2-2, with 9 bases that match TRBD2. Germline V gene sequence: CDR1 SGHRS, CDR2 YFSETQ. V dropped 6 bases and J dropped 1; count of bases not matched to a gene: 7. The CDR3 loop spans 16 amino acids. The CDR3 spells CASKELAGQNTGELFF. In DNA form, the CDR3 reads TGCGCCAGCAAAGAGCTAGCGGGACAGAACACCGGGGAGCTGTTTTTT.

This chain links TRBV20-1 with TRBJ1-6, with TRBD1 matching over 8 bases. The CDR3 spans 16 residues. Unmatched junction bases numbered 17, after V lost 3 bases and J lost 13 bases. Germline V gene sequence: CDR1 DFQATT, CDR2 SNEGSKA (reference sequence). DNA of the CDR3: TGCAGTGCTAGTGGCGTTCCACCGGGACAGGTTTCCCCCCTCCACTTT. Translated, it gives CSASGVPPGQVSPLHF.

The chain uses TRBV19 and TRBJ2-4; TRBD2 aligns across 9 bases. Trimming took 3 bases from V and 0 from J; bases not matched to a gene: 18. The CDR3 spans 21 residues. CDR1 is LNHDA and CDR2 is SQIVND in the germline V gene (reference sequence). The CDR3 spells CASSMVAGEKGGMRAKNIQYF. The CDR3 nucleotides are TGTGCCAGTAGTATGGTAGCGGGAGAGAAAGGAGGGATGAGAGCCAAAAACATTCAGTACTTC.

In DNA, the CDR3 is TGTGCCAGCAGCTTAACCCTGGGCAGCAATCAGCCCCAGCATTTT. This sequence encodes CASSLTLGSNQPQHF. This chain joins TRBV11-2 and TRBJ1-5, with D unclear. Germline V lookup: CDR1 SGHAT, CDR2 FQNNGV. The V end lost 2 bases, the J end lost 1 base, and 9 bases lay between the germline ends. CDR3 length: 15 amino acids.

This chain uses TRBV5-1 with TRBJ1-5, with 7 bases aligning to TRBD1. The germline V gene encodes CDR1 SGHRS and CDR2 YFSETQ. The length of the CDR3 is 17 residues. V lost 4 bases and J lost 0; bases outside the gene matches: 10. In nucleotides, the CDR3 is TGCGCCAGCAGCCCCCTGGACAGGCCCCATAGCAATCAGCCCCAGCATTTT. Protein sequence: CASSPLDRPHSNQPQHF.

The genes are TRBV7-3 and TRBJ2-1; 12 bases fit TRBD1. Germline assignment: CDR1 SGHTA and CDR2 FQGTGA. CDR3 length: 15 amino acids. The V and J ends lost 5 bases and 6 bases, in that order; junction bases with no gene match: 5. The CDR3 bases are TGTGCCAGCAGCCTCCGGGACAGGGGGCTCAATGAGCAGTTCTTC. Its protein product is CASSLRDRGLNEQFF.

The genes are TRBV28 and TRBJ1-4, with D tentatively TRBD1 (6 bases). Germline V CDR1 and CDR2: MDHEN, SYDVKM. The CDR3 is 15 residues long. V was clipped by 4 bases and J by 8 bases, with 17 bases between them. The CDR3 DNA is TGTGCCAGCAGTTCTACCACAGGGTTAGAAGAAAAACTGTTTTTT. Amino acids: CASSSTTGLEEKLFF.

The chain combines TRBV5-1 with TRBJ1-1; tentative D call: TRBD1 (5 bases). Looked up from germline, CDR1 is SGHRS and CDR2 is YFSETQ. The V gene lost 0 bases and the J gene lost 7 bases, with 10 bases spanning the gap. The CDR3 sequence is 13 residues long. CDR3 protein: CASSLGDGSEAFF. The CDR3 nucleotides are TGCGCCAGCAGCTTGGGGGACGGGAGTGAAGCTTTCTTT.

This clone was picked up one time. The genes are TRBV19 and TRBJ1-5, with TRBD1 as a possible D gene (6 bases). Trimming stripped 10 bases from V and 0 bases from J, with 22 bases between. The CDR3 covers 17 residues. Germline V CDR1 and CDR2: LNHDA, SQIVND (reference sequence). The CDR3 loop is CATQGGIGSFSNQPQHF. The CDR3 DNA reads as TGTGCCACCCAAGGGGGGATCGGGAGTTTTAGCAATCAGCCCCAGCATTTT.

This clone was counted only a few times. The CDR3, as DNA: TGTGCCAGCAGTTACCCCGACAGGACCATATATTTT. Encoded protein: CASSYPDRTIYF. The chain has TRBV6-2 or TRBV6-3 and TRBJ1-3; possible D gene TRBD1, 6 bases. Germline CDR1 MNHEY, CDR2 SVGEGT. The CDR3 has 12 residues. Trimming stripped 2 bases from V and 10 bases from J, with 9 bases between.

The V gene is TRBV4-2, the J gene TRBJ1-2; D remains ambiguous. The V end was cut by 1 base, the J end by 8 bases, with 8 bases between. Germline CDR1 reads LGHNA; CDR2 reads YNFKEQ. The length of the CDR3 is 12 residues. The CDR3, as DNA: TGTGCCAGCAGCCAAGGAAAGTTAGGCTACACCTTC. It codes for CASSQGKLGYTF.

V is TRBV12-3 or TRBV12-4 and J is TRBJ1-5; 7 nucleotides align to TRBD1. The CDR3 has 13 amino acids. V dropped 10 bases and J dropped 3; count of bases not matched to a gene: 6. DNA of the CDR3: TGTGCCACCGGGACAGCCCCCAATCAGCCCCAGCATTTT. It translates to CATGTAPNQPQHF.

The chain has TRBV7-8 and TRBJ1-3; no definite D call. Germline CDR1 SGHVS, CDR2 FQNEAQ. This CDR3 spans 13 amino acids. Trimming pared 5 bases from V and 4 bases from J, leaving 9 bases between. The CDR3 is CASSPLVGNTIYF. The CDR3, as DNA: TGTGCCAGCAGCCCCTTGGTGGGAAACACCATATATTTT.

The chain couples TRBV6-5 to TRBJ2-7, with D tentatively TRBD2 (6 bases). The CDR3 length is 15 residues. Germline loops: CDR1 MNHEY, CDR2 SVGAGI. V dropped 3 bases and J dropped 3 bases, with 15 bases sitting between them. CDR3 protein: CASSYSSGPYYEQYF. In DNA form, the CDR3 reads TGTGCCAGCAGTTATAGTAGCGGACCTTACTACGAGCAGTACTTC.

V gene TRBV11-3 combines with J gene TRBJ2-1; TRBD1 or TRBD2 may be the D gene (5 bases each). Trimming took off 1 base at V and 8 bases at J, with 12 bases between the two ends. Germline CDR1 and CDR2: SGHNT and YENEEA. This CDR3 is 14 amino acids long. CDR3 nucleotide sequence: TGTGCCAGCAGCTTAGGAGGGGTCCTCGATGAGCAGTTCTTC. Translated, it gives CASSLGGVLDEQFF.

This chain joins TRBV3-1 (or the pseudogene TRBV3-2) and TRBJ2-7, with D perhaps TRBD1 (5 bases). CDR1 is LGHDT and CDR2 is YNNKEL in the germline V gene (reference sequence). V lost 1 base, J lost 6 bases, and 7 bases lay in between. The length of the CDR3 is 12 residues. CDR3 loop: CASSQGGSEQYF. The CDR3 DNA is TGTGCCAGCAGCCAAGGGGGCTCCGAGCAGTACTTC.

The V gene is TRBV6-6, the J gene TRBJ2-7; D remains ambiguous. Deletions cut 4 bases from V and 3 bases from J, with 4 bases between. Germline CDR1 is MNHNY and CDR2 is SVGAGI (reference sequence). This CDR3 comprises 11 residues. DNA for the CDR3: TGTGCCAGCAGTTCCGACTACGAGCAGTACTTC. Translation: CASSSDYEQYF.

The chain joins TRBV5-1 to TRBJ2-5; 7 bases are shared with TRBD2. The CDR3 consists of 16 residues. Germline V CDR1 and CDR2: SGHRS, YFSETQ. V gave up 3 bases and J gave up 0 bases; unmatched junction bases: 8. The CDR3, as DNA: TGCGCCAGCAGCTCCCGACTTAGCGGGTACCAAGAGACCCAGTACTTC. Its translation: CASSSRLSGYQETQYF.

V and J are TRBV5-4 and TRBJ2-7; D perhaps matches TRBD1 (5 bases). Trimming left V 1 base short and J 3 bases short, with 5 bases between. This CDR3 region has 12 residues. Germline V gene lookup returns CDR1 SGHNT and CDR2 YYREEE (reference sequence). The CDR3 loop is CASSLQGYEQYF. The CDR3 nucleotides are TGTGCCAGCAGCTTGCAGGGCTACGAGCAGTACTTC.

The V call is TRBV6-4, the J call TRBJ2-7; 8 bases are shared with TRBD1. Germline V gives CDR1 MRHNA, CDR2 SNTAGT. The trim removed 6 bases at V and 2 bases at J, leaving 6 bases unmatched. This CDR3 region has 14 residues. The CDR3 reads CASRVGQAPYEQYF. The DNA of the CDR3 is TGTGCCAGCAGGGTGGGACAGGCACCCTACGAGCAGTACTTC.

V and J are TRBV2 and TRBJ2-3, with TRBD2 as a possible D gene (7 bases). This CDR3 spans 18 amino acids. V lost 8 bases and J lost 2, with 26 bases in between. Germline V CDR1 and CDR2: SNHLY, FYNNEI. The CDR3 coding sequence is TGTGCCAGCTGGGAGGGGGGGTCGTCTGTTGTATTCACAGATACGCAGTATTTT. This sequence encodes CASWEGGSSVVFTDTQYF.

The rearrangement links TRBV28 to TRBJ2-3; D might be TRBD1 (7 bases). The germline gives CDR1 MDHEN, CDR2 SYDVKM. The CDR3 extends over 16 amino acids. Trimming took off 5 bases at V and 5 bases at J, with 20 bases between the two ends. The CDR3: CASSQGGVGSGDTQYF. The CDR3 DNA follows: TGTGCCAGCAGTCAGGGGGGAGTGGGGTCCGGAGATACGCAGTATTTT. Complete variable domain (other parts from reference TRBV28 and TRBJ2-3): DVKVTQSSRYLVKRTGEKVFLECVQDMDHENMFWYRQDPGLGLRLIYFSYDVKMKEKGDIPEGYSVSREKKERFSLILESASTNQTSMYLCASSQGGVGSGDTQYFGPGTRLTVL.

The CDR3 loop reads CSVGHISGANVLTF. The CDR3 bases are TGCAGCGTGGGACATATATCTGGGGCCAACGTCCTGACTTTC. The chain employs TRBV29-1 and TRBJ2-6; D may be TRBD1 (6 bases). V gave up 6 bases and J gave up 1 base, with 10 bases separating them. The CDR3 has 14 residues. Germline CDR1 reads SQVTM; CDR2 reads ANQGSEA. Supplemented by reference TRBV29-1 and TRBJ2-6, the full variable domain reads SAVISQKPSRDICQRGTSLTIQCQVDSQVTMMFWYRQQPGQSLTLIATANQGSEATYESGFVIDKFPISRPNLTFSTLTVSNMSPEDSSIYLCSVGHISGANVLTFGAGSRLTVL.